Sequencing of this TCR beta chain was carried out in a study of T cells after yellow fever vaccination. Study-wide points: The secondary response was weaker but peaked faster, day 5 versus 15. Clonotypes shared by both compartments, CD4 and CD8, made up a small share.

As for this clonotype: Antigen specificity is unknown.

The authors made TCR cDNA by 5'RACE template switching, adding a universal primer site and UMIs. TCRdb independently ran MiXCR on the 5' RACE reads; one entry per CDR3 protein. The table records under 600,000 distinct CDR3 sequences, roughly 14% of them present only once. The receptor's source is a man aged 30-40 years who received the YFV17D yellow fever vaccine. The sample here was PBMCs, taken on the day of the yellow fever booster vaccination.

The CDR3 DNA follows: TGTGCCAGCACCCGAGGGGGGATGAACACTGAAGCTTTCTTT. Its protein is CASTRGGMNTEAFF. The chain has TRBV25-1 and TRBJ1-1; D is perhaps TRBD1 (6 bases). CDR1 is MGHDK, CDR2 SYGVNS, per germline. The V gene lost 7 bases and the J gene lost 0 bases, with 12 bases spanning the gap. This CDR3 has 14 amino acids.